Here is one T cell receptor beta chain with its context. This entry comes from a study of T cell responses to AZD1222 COVID-19 vaccine. V gave up 1 base and J gave up 4 bases, with 17 bases separating them. CDR3 length equals 16 residues. Germline-derived CDR1 and CDR2 are SGHRS and YFSETQ. Libraries were prepared by immunoSEQ multiplex PCR; TCRdb keeps only in-frame clonotypes and omits some of them. The sample includes over 200,000 clones, roughly 94% seen only once; the top ten take approximately 1.5%. The rearrangement links TRBV5-1 to TRBJ1-1; D unresolved. Sequences were derived from peripheral blood, sampled 28 days after the second dose of the MenACWY control vaccine. This clonotype was obtained from an adult who received the MenACWY meningococcal vaccine as a control. CDR3 DNA: TGCGCCAGCAGCTTGTATGAGTTCGGCGTGTCCACTGAAGCTTTCTTT. This encodes CASSLYEFGVSTEAFF.